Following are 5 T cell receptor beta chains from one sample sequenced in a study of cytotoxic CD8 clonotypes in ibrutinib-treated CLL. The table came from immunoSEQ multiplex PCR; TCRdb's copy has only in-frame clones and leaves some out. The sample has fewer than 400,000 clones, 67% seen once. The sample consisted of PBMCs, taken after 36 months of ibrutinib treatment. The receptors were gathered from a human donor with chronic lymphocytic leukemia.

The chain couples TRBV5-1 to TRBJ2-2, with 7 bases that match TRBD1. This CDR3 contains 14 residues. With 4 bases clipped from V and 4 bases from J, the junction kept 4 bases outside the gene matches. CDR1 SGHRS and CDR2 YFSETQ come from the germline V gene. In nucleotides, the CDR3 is TGCGCCAGCAGCAAGCACAGGGGCACCGGGGAGCTGTTTTTT. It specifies CASSKHRGTGELFF.

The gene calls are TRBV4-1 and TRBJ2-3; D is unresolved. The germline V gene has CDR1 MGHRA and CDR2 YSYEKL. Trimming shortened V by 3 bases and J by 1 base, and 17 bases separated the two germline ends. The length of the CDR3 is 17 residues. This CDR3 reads CASSHLPSPWGTDTQYF. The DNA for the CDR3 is TGCGCCAGCAGCCATCTCCCGAGCCCATGGGGCACAGATACGCAGTATTTT.

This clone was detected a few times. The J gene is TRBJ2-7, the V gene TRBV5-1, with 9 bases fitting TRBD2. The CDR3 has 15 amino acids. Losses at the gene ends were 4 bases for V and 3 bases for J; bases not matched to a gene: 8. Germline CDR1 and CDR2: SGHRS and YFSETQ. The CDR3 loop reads CASSPLAGVVYEQYF. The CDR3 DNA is TGCGCCAGCAGCCCGTTAGCGGGAGTGGTCTACGAGCAGTACTTC.

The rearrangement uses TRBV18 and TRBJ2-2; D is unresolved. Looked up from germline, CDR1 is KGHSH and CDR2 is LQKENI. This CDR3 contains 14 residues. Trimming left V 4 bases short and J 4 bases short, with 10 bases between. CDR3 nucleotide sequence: TGTGCCAGCTCACTACCCGGGTTCACCGGGGAGCTGTTTTTT. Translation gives CASSLPGFTGELFF.

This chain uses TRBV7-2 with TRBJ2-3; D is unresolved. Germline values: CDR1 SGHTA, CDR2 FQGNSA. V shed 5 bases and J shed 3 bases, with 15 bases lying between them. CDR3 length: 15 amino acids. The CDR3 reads CASSQHGHQTDTQYF. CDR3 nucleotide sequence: TGTGCCAGCAGCCAGCACGGGCATCAGACAGATACGCAGTATTTT. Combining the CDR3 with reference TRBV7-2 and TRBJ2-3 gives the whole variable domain GAGVSQSPSNKVTEKGKDVELRCDPISGHTALYWYRQSLGQGLEFLIYFQGNSAPDKSGLPSDRFSAERTGGSVSTLTIQRTQQEDSAVYLCASSQHGHQTDTQYFGPGTRLTVL.